Sequencing of this T cell receptor (beta chain) was carried out in a study of blood T cell repertoires in COVID-19. Overall study context: The United States, Italy and Spain provided the acute and convalescent COVID-19 samples.

As processed by the authors: Using reference gene primer amplification, nucleated cell counts were estimated. Assay used: immunoSEQ multiplex PCR; TCRdb lists only in-frame clones, some missing. D and trimming were read from the DNA, whereas the V and J calls and clone size are those reported in that table. The data show 53,000 or so clones, roughly 84% seen once. The CDR3 is 17 residues long. From germline, CDR1 is MGHRA and CDR2 YSYEKL. The ends lost 1 base at V and 5 bases at J; junction bases unmatched: 9. The TCR was taken from a man aged 70-80 years with active COVID-19. Sequenced input: peripheral blood. The rearrangement uses TRBV4-1 and TRBJ2-5; 11 bases fit TRBD2. CDR3 loop: CASSQALAGGPTETQYF. Here the CDR3 DNA reads TGCGCCAGCAGCCAAGCATTAGCGGGGGGGCCCACCGAGACCCAGTACTTC.